These 13 T cell receptor beta chains share one sample of origin, sequenced in a study of blood T cell repertoires in COVID-19. Assay used: immunoSEQ multiplex PCR; TCRdb lists only in-frame clones, some missing. The sample has 120,000 or so clones; about two thirds are singletons. The sequenced material came from peripheral blood. The receptor set was obtained from a human donor with acute or convalescent COVID-19. The donor label of this sample is uncertain.

J is TRBJ2-3 and V is TRBV7-2; TRBD2 agrees at 7 bases. CDR3 length: 17 amino acids. Germline V gives CDR1 SGHTA, CDR2 FQGNSA. The ends lost 1 base at V and 1 base at J; junction bases unmatched: 8. DNA for the CDR3: TGTGCCAGCAGCTTAGGGGAGGGTTCCTGGGGCACAGATACGCAGTATTTT. This encodes CASSLGEGSWGTDTQYF. Together with reference TRBV7-2 and TRBJ2-3, the CDR3 gives the full variable domain: GAGVSQSPSNKVTEKGKDVELRCDPISGHTALYWYRQSLGQGLEFLIYFQGNSAPDKSGLPSDRFSAERTGGSVSTLTIQRTQQEDSAVYLCASSLGEGSWGTDTQYFGPGTRLTVL.

The chain has TRBV18 and TRBJ2-7, with D maybe TRBD2 (5 bases). V dropped 6 bases and J dropped 3 bases, with 15 bases sitting between them. Germline CDR1 KGHSH, CDR2 LQKENI. The CDR3 runs 14 residues. For the CDR3, the DNA is TGTGCCAGCTCGTCTGGACTGGAAAACTACGAGCAGTACTTC. This sequence encodes CASSSGLENYEQYF.

The chain combines TRBV6-5 with TRBJ2-5, with D perhaps matching TRBD1 (8 bases). Germline CDR1 reads MNHEY; CDR2 reads SVGAGI. This CDR3 is 13 amino acids long. With 7 bases removed from V and 5 bases from J, the gap between germline ends came to 14 bases. CDR3 amino acids: CASKTGGDETQYF. In DNA form, the CDR3 reads TGTGCCAGCAAAACAGGGGGGGACGAGACCCAGTACTTC.

The CDR3 loop reads CASSLWGTGGTEAFF. The CDR3 DNA reads as TGTGCCAGCAGCCTCTGGGGCACGGGAGGCACTGAAGCTTTCTTT. This chain connects TRBV2 to TRBJ1-1; D is possibly TRBD1 (5 bases). V was trimmed by 6 bases and J by 4 bases, leaving 18 bases between them. Germline CDR1 SNHLY, CDR2 FYNNEI. The CDR3 is 15 residues long.

This clone occurred a few times. In DNA form, the CDR3 reads TGCGCCAGCAGCCCCCGGAGGACAGGGAACGATGGCTACACCTTC. It translates to CASSPRRTGNDGYTF. The gene calls are TRBV5-1 and TRBJ1-2; 8 bases line up with TRBD1. The V and J ends lost 4 bases and 6 bases, in that order; junction bases with no gene match: 11. The CDR3 has 15 amino acids. Germline CDR1 and CDR2: SGHRS and YFSETQ.

The chain recombines TRBV2 with TRBJ1-5; D remains unclear. The germline CDR1 and CDR2 sequences are SNHLY and FYNNEI. This CDR3 is 16 amino acids long. Trimming shortened V by 6 bases and J by 4 bases, and 19 bases separated the two germline ends. This CDR3 reads CASSPTPFAGNQPQHF. Written as DNA, the CDR3 is TGTGCCAGCAGCCCCACACCATTTGCGGGGAATCAGCCCCAGCATTTT.

The chain is built from TRBV15 and TRBJ2-2; 8 bases fit TRBD1. The CDR3 covers 16 residues. Per germline, CDR1 LNHNV and CDR2 YYDKDF (reference sequence). J lost 4 bases, V lost 4 bases, and 8 bases had no gene match. The CDR3 region has the DNA TGTGCCACCAGCAACCCCCGGACAGGGTCCACCGGGGAGCTGTTTTTT. This encodes CATSNPRTGSTGELFF.

This clone has a handful of counts. J is TRBJ1-5 and V is TRBV20-1, with D possibly being TRBD1 (5 bases). V lost 3 bases, J lost 3 bases, and 15 bases lay in between. In germline, CDR1 is DFQATT, CDR2 SNEGSKA (reference sequence). The CDR3 loop spans 15 amino acids. This CDR3 is CSASEFSGFNQPQHF. DNA for the CDR3: TGCAGTGCTAGTGAATTTTCAGGGTTCAATCAGCCCCAGCATTTT.

This clone was picked up a small number of times. The rearrangement joins TRBV2 to TRBJ1-5, with D possibly matching TRBD1 (5 bases). Deletions cut 6 bases from V and 1 base from J, with 13 bases between. The germline V gene encodes CDR1 SNHLY and CDR2 FYNNEI. This CDR3 is built from 15 residues. DNA of the CDR3: TGTGCCAGCAGCCCAGGGCGAGGCAGCAATCAGCCCCAGCATTTT. This sequence encodes CASSPGRGSNQPQHF. Variable domain in full (rest from reference TRBV2 and TRBJ1-5): EPEVTQTPSHQVTQMGQEVILRCVPISNHLYFYWYRQILGQKVEFLVSFYNNEISEKSEIFDDQFSVERPDGSNFTLKIRSTKLEDSAMYFCASSPGRGSNQPQHFGDGTRLSIL.

J is TRBJ2-2 and V is TRBV9; 7 nucleotides match TRBD2. With V trimmed by 3 bases and J by 5 bases, 4 bases remained unmatched. This CDR3 has 14 amino acids. Per the germline V gene, CDR1 is SGDLS and CDR2 is YYNGEE. The CDR3 DNA is TGTGCCAGCAGCGCCCTCGGGGGGACCGGGGAGCTGTTTTTT. Translation: CASSALGGTGELFF.

The chain is built from TRBV19 and TRBJ1-2, with 8 bases that match TRBD1. The CDR3 runs 14 residues. CDR1 is LNHDA, CDR2 SQIVND, per germline (reference sequence). J lost 8 bases, V lost 6 bases, and 11 bases had no gene match. CDR3 residues: CASSDGQGPWGYTF. Written as DNA, the CDR3 is TGTGCCAGTAGCGACGGACAGGGCCCGTGGGGCTACACCTTC.

This chain joins TRBV4-1 and TRBJ1-5; D perhaps matches TRBD1 (5 bases). With 2 bases removed from V and 1 base from J, the gap between germline ends came to 12 bases. The CDR3 spans 16 residues. CDR1 is MGHRA and CDR2 is YSYEKL in the germline V gene. CDR3 sequence: CASSQRPGVSNQPQHF. CDR3 DNA: TGCGCCAGCAGCCAAAGGCCGGGGGTGAGCAATCAGCCCCAGCATTTT.

Turning to this clone: Other DNA sequences in the same sample also yield this CDR3. The chain recombines TRBV2 with TRBJ2-7; possible D gene TRBD1, 5 bases. The germline V gene has CDR1 SNHLY and CDR2 FYNNEI. The CDR3 is 14 amino acids. The V end was cut by 2 bases, the J end by 1 base, with 9 bases between. CDR3 residues: CASSEQGESYEQYF. The CDR3 bases are TGTGCCAGCAGTGAACAGGGTGAATCCTACGAGCAGTACTTC.